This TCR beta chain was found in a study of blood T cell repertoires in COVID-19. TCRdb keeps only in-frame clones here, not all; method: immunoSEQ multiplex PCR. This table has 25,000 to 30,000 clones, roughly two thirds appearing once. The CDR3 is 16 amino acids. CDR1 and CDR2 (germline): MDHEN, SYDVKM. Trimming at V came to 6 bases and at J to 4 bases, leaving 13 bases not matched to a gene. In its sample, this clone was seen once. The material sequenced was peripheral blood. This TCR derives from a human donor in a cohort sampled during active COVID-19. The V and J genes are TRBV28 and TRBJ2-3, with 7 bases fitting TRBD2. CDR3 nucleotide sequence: TGTGCCAGCAGGGTACCCGGGGGAGCGGGATCAGATACGCAGTATTTT. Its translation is CASRVPGGAGSDTQYF.